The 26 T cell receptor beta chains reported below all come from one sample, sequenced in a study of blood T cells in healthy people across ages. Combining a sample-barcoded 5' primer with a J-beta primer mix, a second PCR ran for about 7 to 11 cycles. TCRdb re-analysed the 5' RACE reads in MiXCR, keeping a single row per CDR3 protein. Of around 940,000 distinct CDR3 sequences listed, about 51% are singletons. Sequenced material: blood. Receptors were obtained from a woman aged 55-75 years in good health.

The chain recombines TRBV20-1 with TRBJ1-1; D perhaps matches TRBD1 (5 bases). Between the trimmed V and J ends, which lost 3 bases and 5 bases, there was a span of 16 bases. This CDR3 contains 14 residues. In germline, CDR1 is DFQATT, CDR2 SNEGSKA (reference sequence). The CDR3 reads CSASNPGEWTEAFF. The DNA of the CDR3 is TGCAGTGCTAGTAACCCGGGGGAGTGGACTGAAGCTTTCTTT.

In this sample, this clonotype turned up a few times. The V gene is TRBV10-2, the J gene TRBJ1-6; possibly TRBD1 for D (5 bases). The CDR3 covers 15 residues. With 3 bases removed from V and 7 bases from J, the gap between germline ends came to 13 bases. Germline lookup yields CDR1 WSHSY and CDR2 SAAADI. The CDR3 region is CASSDMGPRNSPLHF. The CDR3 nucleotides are TGCGCCAGCAGTGATATGGGACCCAGGAATTCACCCCTCCACTTT.

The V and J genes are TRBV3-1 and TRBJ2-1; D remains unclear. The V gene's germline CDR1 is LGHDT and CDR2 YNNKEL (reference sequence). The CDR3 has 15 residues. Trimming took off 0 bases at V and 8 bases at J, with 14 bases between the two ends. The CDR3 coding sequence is TGTGCCAGCAGCCAAGACGGGCCTCGATTCGATGAGCAGTTCTTC. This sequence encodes CASSQDGPRFDEQFF.

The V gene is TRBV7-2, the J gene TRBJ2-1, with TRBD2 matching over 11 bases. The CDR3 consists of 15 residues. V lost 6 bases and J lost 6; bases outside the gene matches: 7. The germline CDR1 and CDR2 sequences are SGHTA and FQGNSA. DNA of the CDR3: TGTGCCAGCAGTTTGACTACTAGCGGGAGCAATGAGCAGTTCTTC. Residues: CASSLTTSGSNEQFF. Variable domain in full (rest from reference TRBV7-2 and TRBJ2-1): GAGVSQSPSNKVTEKGKDVELRCDPISGHTALYWYRQSLGQGLEFLIYFQGNSAPDKSGLPSDRFSAERTGGSVSTLTIQRTQQEDSAVYLCASSLTTSGSNEQFFGPGTRLTVL.

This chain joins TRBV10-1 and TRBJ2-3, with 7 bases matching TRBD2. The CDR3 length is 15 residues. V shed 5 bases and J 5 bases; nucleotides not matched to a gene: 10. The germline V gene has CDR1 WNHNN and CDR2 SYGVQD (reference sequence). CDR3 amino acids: CASSLSSGVRDTQYF. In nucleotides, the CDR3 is TGCGCCAGCAGTTTGTCTAGCGGAGTCCGAGATACGCAGTATTTT.

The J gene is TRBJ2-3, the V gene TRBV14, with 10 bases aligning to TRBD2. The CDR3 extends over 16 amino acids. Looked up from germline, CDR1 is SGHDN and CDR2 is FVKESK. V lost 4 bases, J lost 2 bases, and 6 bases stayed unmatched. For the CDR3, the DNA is TGTGCCAGCAGCCGAGATAGCGGGAGGACCACAGATACGCAGTATTTT. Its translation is CASSRDSGRTTDTQYF.

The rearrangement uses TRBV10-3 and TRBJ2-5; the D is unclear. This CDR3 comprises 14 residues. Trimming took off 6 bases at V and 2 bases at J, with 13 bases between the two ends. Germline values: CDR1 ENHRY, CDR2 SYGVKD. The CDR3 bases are TGTGCCATCAGGGGCGCTAAGTCGCAAGAGACCCAGTACTTC. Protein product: CAIRGAKSQETQYF.

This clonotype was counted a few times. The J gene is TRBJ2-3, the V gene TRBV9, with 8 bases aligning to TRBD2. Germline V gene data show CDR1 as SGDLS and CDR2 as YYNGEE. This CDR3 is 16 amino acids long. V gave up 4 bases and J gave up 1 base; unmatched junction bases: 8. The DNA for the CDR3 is TGTGCCAGCAGCTCTGCCGGGACTAGAGGCACAGATACGCAGTATTTT. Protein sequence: CASSSAGTRGTDTQYF.

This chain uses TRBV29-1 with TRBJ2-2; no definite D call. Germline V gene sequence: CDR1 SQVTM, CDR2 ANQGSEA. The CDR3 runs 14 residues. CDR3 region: CSTQLGSNTGELFF. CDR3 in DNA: TGCAGTACGCAACTTGGTTCGAACACCGGGGAGCTGTTTTTT.

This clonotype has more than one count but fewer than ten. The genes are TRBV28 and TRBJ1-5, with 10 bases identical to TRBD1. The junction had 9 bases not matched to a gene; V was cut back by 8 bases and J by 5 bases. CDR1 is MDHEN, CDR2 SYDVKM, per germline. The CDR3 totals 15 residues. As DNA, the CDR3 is TGTGCCAGCGAAGGGACAGGGGCTGGGGATCAGCCCCAGCATTTT. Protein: CASEGTGAGDQPQHF.

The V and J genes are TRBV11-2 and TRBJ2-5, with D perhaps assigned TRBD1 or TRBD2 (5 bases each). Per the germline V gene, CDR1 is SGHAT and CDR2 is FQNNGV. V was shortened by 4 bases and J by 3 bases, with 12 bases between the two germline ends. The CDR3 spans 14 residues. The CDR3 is CASSSELGEETQYF. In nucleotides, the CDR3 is TGTGCCAGCAGCTCCGAGTTGGGGGAAGAGACCCAGTACTTC.

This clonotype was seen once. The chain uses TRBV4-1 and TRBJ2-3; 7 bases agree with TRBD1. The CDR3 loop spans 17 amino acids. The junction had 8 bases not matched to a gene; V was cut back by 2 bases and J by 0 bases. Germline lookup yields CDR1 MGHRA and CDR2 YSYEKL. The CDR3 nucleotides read TGCGCCAGCAGCCAACCAACGGGGACAGCTAGCACAGATACGCAGTATTTT. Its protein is CASSQPTGTASTDTQYF.

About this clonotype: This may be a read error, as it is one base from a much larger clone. The DNA of the CDR3 is TGTGCCAGCAGCTTAGTACTAGCTATGTCGAGAGGGCAGTACTTC. Amino acids: CASSLVLAMSRGQYF. The rearrangement links TRBV7-2 to TRBJ2-7, with D tentatively TRBD2 (6 bases). Germline loops: CDR1 SGHTA, CDR2 FQGNSA. V gave up 1 base and J gave up 9 bases, with 19 bases separating them. The CDR3 is 15 amino acids.

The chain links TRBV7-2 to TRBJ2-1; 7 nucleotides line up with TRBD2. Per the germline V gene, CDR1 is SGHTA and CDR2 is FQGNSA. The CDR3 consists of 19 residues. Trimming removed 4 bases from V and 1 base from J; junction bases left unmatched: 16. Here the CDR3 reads CASSSRGVVGWGSYNEQFF. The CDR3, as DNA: TGTGCCAGCAGCTCCCGGGGGGTGGTGGGATGGGGATCCTACAATGAGCAGTTCTTC.

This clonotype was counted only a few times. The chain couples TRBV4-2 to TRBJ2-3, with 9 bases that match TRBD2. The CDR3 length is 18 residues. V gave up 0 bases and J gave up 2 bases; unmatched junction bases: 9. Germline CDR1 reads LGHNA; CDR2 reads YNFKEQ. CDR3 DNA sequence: TGTGCCAGCAGCCAAGAGAGGACGACTAGCGGAATCACAGATACGCAGTATTTT. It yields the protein CASSQERTTSGITDTQYF.

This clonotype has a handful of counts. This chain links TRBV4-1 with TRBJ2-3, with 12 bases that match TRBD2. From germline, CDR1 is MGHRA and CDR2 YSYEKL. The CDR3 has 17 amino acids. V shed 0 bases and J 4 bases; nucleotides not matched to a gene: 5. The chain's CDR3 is CASSQDRASGRADTQYF. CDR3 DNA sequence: TGCGCCAGCAGCCAAGATAGGGCTAGCGGGAGGGCAGATACGCAGTATTTT.

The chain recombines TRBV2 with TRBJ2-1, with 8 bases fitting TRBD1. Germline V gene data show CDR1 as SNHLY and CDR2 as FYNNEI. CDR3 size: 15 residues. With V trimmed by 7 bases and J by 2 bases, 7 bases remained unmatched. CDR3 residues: CASIRVRGPYNEQFF. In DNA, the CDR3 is TGTGCCAGCATCCGGGTCAGGGGGCCCTACAATGAGCAGTTCTTC.

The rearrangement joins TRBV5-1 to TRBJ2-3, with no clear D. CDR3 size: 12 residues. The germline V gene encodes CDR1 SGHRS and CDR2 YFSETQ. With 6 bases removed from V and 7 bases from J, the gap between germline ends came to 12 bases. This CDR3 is CASIPESYTQYF. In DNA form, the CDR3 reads TGCGCCAGCATCCCGGAGAGTTATACGCAGTATTTT.

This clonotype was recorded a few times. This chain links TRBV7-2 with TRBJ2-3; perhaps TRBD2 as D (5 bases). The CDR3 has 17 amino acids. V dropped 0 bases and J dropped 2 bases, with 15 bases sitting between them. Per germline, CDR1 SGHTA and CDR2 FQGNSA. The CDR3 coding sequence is TGTGCCAGCAGCTTAGCATCTAGCACGACCCCCACAGATACGCAGTATTTT. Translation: CASSLASSTTPTDTQYF.

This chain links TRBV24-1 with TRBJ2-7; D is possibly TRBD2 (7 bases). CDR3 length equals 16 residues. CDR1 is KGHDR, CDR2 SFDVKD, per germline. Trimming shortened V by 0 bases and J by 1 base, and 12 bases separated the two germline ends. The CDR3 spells CATSDLNREGSYEQYF. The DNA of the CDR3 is TGTGCCACCAGTGATTTGAACAGGGAGGGATCCTACGAGCAGTACTTC.

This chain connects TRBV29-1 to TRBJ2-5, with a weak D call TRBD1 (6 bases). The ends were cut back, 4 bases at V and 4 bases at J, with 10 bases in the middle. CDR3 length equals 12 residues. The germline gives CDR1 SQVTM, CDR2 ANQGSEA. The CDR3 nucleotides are TGCAGCGTTGGGACAGTCCGAGAGACCCAGTACTTC. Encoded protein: CSVGTVRETQYF. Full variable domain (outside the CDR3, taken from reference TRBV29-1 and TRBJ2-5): SAVISQKPSRDICQRGTSLTIQCQVDSQVTMMFWYRQQPGQSLTLIATANQGSEATYESGFVIDKFPISRPNLTFSTLTVSNMSPEDSSIYLCSVGTVRETQYFGPGTRLLVL.

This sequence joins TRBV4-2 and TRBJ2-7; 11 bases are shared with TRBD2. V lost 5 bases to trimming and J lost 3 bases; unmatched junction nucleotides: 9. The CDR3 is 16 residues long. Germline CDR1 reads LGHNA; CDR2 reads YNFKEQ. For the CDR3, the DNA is TGTGCCAGCAGCGGATCGGCTGGACTAGCGGGCTACGAGCAGTACTTC. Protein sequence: CASSGSAGLAGYEQYF.

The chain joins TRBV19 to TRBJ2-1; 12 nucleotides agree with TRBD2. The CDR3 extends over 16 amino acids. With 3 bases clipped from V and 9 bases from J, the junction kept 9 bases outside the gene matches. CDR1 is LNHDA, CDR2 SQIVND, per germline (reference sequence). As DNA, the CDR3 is TGTGCCAGTAGTATGCCCCCCGAACTAGCGGGAGGTGAGCAGTTCTTC. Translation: CASSMPPELAGGEQFF.

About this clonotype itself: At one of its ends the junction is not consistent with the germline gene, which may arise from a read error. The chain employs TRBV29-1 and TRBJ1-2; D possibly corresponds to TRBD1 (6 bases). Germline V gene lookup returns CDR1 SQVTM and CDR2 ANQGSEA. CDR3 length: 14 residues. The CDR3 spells CSLEGGQGLSGYTF. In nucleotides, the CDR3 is TGCAGCCTTGAAGGGGGGCAAGGCCTGTCTGGCTACACCTTC.

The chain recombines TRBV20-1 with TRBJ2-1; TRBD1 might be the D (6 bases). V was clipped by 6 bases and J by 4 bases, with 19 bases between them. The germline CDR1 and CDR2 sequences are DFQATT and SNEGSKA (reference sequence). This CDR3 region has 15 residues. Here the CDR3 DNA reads TGCAGTGCCACAACCGGACAGATTACTTACAATGAGCAGTTCTTC. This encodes CSATTGQITYNEQFF.

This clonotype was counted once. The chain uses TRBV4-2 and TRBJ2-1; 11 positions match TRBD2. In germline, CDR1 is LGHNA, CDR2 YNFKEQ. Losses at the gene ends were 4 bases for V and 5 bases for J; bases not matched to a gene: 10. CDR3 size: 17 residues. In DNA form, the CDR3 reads TGTGCCAGCAGCCCATACGGTACTAGCGGGAGTGACAATGAGCAGTTCTTC. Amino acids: CASSPYGTSGSDNEQFF.